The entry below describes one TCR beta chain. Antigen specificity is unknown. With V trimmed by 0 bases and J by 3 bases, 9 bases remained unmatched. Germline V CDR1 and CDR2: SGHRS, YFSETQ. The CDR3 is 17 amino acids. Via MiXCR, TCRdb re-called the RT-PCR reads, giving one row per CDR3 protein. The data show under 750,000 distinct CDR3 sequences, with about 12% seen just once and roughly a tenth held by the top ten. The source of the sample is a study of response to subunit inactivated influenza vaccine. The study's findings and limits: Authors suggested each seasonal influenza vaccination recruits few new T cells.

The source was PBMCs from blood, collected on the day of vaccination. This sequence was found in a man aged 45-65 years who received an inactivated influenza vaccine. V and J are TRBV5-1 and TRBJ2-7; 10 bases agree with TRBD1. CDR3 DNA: TGCGCCAGCAGCTTGGAGAACCCGGGACAGGGGATCTACGAGCAGTACTTC. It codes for CASSLENPGQGIYEQYF.